This T cell receptor beta chain derives from a study of blood T cell repertoires in COVID-19. Study summary: T cells, B-cell-depleted T cells, or PBMCs provided the cDNA or gDNA that served as material.

The germline V and J ends were trimmed by 3 bases and 6 bases, with 17 bases remaining between them. The CDR3 has 14 residues. The germline gives CDR1 DFQATT, CDR2 SNEGSKA (reference sequence). Methods used by the authors: Scientists estimated how many nucleated cells there were by amplifying reference gene primers. Produced via immunoSEQ multiplex PCR; TCRdb's table is partial and in-frame only. That table is the source of V, J and clone size, and D and trimming were worked out from the DNA. The table shows about 280,000 clones, with almost 90% occurring only once. The receptor was isolated from a woman aged 30 to 39 with COVID-19, enrolled during active disease. The sample consisted of peripheral blood. The chain carries TRBV20-1 and TRBJ1-2, with D possibly being TRBD1 (6 bases). The DNA for the CDR3 is TGCAGTGCTAGTGGTGCAGGGGTTATACATGGCTACACCTTC. This gives the protein CSASGAGVIHGYTF.